This T cell receptor (beta chain) stems from a study of T-cell reconstitution after alpha-beta-depleted transplantation in children. CDR3 length equals 13 residues. Germline V gives CDR1 SQVTM, CDR2 ANQGSEA. J gave up 7 bases and V 7 bases, and 9 bases lay outside the gene matches. For this clonotype: Its antigen is as yet unknown.

Study-wide findings and caveats: At one year after transplant, newly produced T cells mostly accounted for T-cell counts and diversity.

Unique molecular identifiers were built into the TCRbeta library. Using its own MiXCR run on the PCR reads, TCRdb lists one record per CDR3 protein. The sample carries fewer than 1 million distinct CDR3 sequences, approximately 15% recorded once. The chain couples TRBV29-1 to TRBJ2-7; TRBD1 agrees at 11 bases. The TCR comes from a male patient younger than 18 who had a stem cell transplant for acute lymphoblastic leukemia, so the T cells may come from the graft donor. The specimen comprised PBMCs, mostly from graft donor cells, sampled 360 days after TCRalphabeta/CD19-depleted stem cell transplant. The CDR3: CSAVPGQGGEQYF. CDR3 DNA: TGCAGCGCCGTCCCGGGACAGGGGGGAGAGCAGTACTTC.